This T cell receptor (beta chain) derives from a study of blood T cell repertoires in COVID-19 (dated by TCRdb to about 2020). Notes on the research overall: Samples from collaborators originated in the United States, Italy and Spain and spanned both the acute and convalescent phases of COVID-19. The material from the prospective study consisted of cDNA or gDNA derived from T cells, B-cell-depleted T cells, or PBMCs. The dataset comprised deeply sampled blood TCRbeta repertoires from subjects exposed to, actively infected with, or recovered from COVID-19. A freely available public database, intended as a resource for researchers studying the immune response to SARS-CoV-2, is where the repertoires were released. The samples were drawn from the first 160 participants of the ongoing ImmuneRACE study and from about 1,200 subjects provided by 6 global collaborators. A de-identified subject ID, COVID-19 status, age in years and sex were almost always included in the sample metadata. Where available, HLA class I and class II types were obtained from metadata supplied by the sample provider rather than from assay-based typing.

In the prospective study, participants were 18 to 89 years old, resided in 20 to 30 geographic areas of the United States, and were enrolled through a virtual design. To assign participants to cohorts, the prospective study relied on clinical history that participants themselves reported in a screening survey and a study questionnaire. A participant counted as exposed if, within 2 weeks of entering the study, that participant had been in contact with someone who had a PCR-confirmed or clinician-diagnosed COVID-19 case. Each participant in the prospective study had whole blood, serum and a nasopharyngeal or oropharyngeal swab collected by mobile phlebotomists. Additional blood draws and questionnaires over an approximately two-month period could optionally be provided by prospective study participants. Blood samples from the prospective study were shipped frozen or at room temperature prior to DNA extraction.

TCRbeta CDR3 regions were amplified from genomic DNA by means of the immunoSEQ Assay, a bias-controlled multiplex PCR. For the original study's pipeline: Nucleated cell counts per sample were estimated from amplification of reference gene primers within the assay. To quantify the absolute abundance of each unique TCRbeta CDR3 rearrangement, sequence reads were collapsed and filtered. For each sample, productive Simpson clonality was calculated by taking the square root of Simpson's diversity index across productive rearrangements. TCRdb mirrors the immuneACCESS table, restricted to in-frame sequences. Some clones are absent from its copies; in checked studies, under half trace to an unresolved V gene, and the reason for the others is unknown. D and trimming come from the DNA, and the V and J calls and clone size come from that table. Here the sample has 200,000 to 300,000 clones; over 80% occur a single time. The ten largest clones capture over 0.75% of the sample.

A word on this clone: It has no known antigen specificity. No much larger clone is present one base from it, and per-base qualities are unavailable.

Broader findings and caveats from the paper: The quantity of clinical and demographic metadata differed by source and by participant and was supplied without curation.

V drops 0 bases and J drops 10 bases, leaving 16 bases in between. From the cysteine up to the valine, the CDR3 has a length of 14 residues. Solely the CDR3 DNA is kept, with 42 bases framed from the first base. The germline V gene yields KGHSH for CDR1 and LQKENI for CDR2. The source material was PBMCs or T cells enriched from blood (not recorded which). This TCR was sampled from a middle-aged man who had been exposed to COVID-19. This sequence uses TRBV18 and TRBJ2-7, with a weak D call of TRBD2 (5 bases match). This receptor carries the CDR3 CASSPPSGPERQYV. In nucleotides, the sequence is TGTGCCAGCTCACCACCGAGCGGTCCTGAGCGACAGTACGTC.